The clone carrying this TCR beta chain was seen more than once but under ten times. Its specificity is unknown. This record belongs to a study of T cells after yellow fever vaccination. Study as a whole: SMART-Seq v4 Ultra Low Input prepared libraries from low-cell fractions.

General observations from the study: Most primary-vaccination clones reappeared after the booster (about 97% CD4, 88% CD8). FACS-sorted repertoires could harbor abundant contaminating bulk-population clonotypes. A limited proportion of clonotypes was detected within both the CD4 and CD8 compartments.

One entry per CDR3 protein results from TCRdb running MiXCR on the 5' RACE reads. The sample includes 500,000 to 550,000 distinct CDR3 sequences, less than 25% seen only once; the top ten take about 16%. Germline V gene sequence: CDR1 SNHLY, CDR2 FYNNEI. The V and J ends lost 2 bases and 2 bases respectively, with 10 bases between them. The CDR3 contains 15 residues. This TCR came from a man younger than 30 who received the YFV17D yellow fever vaccine. V usage is TRBV2 and J usage is TRBJ1-5; TRBD1 might be the D (5 bases). Sample: PBMCs, taken less than 25 days after the first yellow fever vaccination. DNA for the CDR3: TGTGCCAGCAGTGAAACCCTGGGGGGCAATCAGCCCCAGCATTTT. Translating gives CASSETLGGNQPQHF.